This T cell receptor (beta chain) was captured in a study of shared clonotypes between healthy human individuals. The V and J ends lost 2 bases and 5 bases respectively, with 17 bases between them. Germline-derived CDR1 and CDR2 are SGDLS and YYNGEE. CDR3 length: 16 residues. The assay was immunoSEQ multiplex PCR, and TCRdb's table has in-frame clones only and misses some. The sample lists around 2.1 million clones; more than 90% were seen once. Remarks on this clone: Its antigen is undetermined.

Study outcomes and limitations: Shared across several donors were 5% to 6% of the naive CD4 clonotypes. The expectation was that sequencing depth would affect clonotype sharing among donors. With few donors, the genetic and exposure-history diversity represented was limited.

The clonotype was recovered from a man aged 18 to 30 in good health. The chain is built from TRBV9 and TRBJ1-3; D not resolved. The sequenced sample was naive CD4+ T cells sorted from blood. Noted subset: CD45RA+ positively selected. The chain's CDR3 is CASSVLFSGSRNTIYF. In DNA, the CDR3 is TGTGCCAGCAGCGTTTTGTTTTCGGGGTCGAGAAACACCATATATTTT.